The 7 T cell receptor beta chains listed next were all sequenced from one sample in a study of OX40 agonist ivuxolimab in advanced cancers. The table came from immunoSEQ multiplex PCR; TCRdb's copy has only in-frame clones and leaves some out. This sample has around 10,000 clones, with roughly 78% found just once. Here the sequenced sample was CD4+ or CD8+ T cells sorted from blood, taken in a trial of the OX40 agonist ivuxolimab. The receptors were sampled from an adult with an advanced solid tumor such as melanoma, head and neck, liver or kidney cancer.

This chain links TRBV7-3 with TRBJ2-5, with 7 bases that match TRBD1. The germline CDR1 and CDR2 sequences are SGHTA and FQGTGA. The length of the CDR3 is 14 residues. The trim removed 5 bases at V and 3 bases at J, leaving 6 bases unmatched. The CDR3 protein is CASSRQGSKETQYF. The CDR3 region has the DNA TGTGCCAGCAGCCGACAGGGCTCTAAAGAGACCCAGTACTTC.

The gene calls are TRBV4-1 and TRBJ1-2; TRBD1 matches 7 bases. With V trimmed by 3 bases and J by 6 bases, 7 bases remained unmatched. The CDR3 contains 14 residues. Germline CDR1 MGHRA, CDR2 YSYEKL. The CDR3 loop is CASSQVQGDHGYTF. CDR3 coding DNA: TGCGCCAGCAGCCAGGTTCAGGGGGACCATGGCTACACCTTC.

The CDR3 loop is CASSQGSANYGYTF. DNA of the CDR3: TGTGCCAGCAGCCAAGGATCCGCTAACTATGGCTACACCTTC. V gene TRBV4-2 combines with J gene TRBJ1-2; D is unresolved. The CDR3 has 14 residues. Germline CDR1 reads LGHNA; CDR2 reads YNFKEQ. Trimming shortened V by 1 base and J by 0 bases, and 6 bases separated the two germline ends.

The CDR3 spells CASRQATYEQYF. The CDR3 nucleotides are TGTGCCAGCAGGCAGGCAACCTACGAGCAGTACTTC. The chain employs TRBV27 and TRBJ2-7, with D uncertain. Germline lookup yields CDR1 MNHEY and CDR2 SMNVEV (reference sequence). The CDR3 has 12 amino acids. Trimming stripped 6 bases from V and 2 bases from J, with 8 bases between.

V is TRBV27 and J is TRBJ1-4; 10 nucleotides line up with TRBD1. From germline, CDR1 is MNHEY and CDR2 SMNVEV (reference sequence). The CDR3 has 14 residues. V lost 4 bases to trimming and J lost 4 bases; unmatched junction nucleotides: 0. The CDR3 loop is CASSWDRGNEKLFF. As DNA, the CDR3 is TGTGCCAGCAGTTGGGACAGGGGTAATGAAAAACTGTTTTTT.

This clone was observed a handful of times. The chain links TRBV7-2 to TRBJ1-6; TRBD1 aligns across 8 bases. The ends lost 2 bases at V and 7 bases at J; junction bases unmatched: 4. The CDR3 length is 15 residues. Germline CDR1 SGHTA, CDR2 FQGNSA. CDR3 nucleotide sequence: TGTGCCAGCAGCTTATCAACAGGGGGGAATTCACCCCTCCACTTT. Amino acid sequence: CASSLSTGGNSPLHF. The full variable domain, in which reference TRBV7-2 and TRBJ1-6 provide the parts outside the CDR3, is GAGVSQSPSNKVTEKGKDVELRCDPISGHTALYWYRQSLGQGLEFLIYFQGNSAPDKSGLPSDRFSAERTGGSVSTLTIQRTQQEDSAVYLCASSLSTGGNSPLHFGNGTRLTVT.

With respect to this clone: A junction end diverges from the germline sequence, so it may reflect a read error. This specimen includes other DNA sequences encoding the same CDR3. The rearrangement joins TRBV4-1 to TRBJ2-7; D ambiguous. The length of the CDR3 is 15 residues. Germline lookup yields CDR1 MGHRA and CDR2 YSYEKL. The CDR3 sequence is CASSQENHNSYEQYF. CDR3 nucleotide sequence: TGCGCCAGCAGCCAAGAAAACCATAACTCCTACGAGCAGTATTTC.